The clone carrying this T cell receptor (beta chain) came up once. Repertoires were generated with immunoSEQ multiplex PCR, while TCRdb's copy carries only in-frame clones and drops some. Of tens of thousands of clones in the sample, 78% are singletons; the top ten hold around 0.99%. The sample originates from a study of STAT5B mutations in CD4+ large granular lymphocyte leukemia. The J segment lost 4 bases and the V segment lost 5 bases, leaving 12 bases of the junction unmatched. Germline V gene data show CDR1 as LNHDA and CDR2 as SQIVND (reference sequence). The CDR3 sequence is 16 residues long. Sequencing was carried out using CD4+ T cells from blood buffy coats. V and J are TRBV19 and TRBJ2-7; 9 nucleotides match TRBD1. The receptor's source is a human donor in good health. Here the CDR3 reads CASSLDPGQGLYEQYF. CDR3 nucleotides: TGTGCCAGTAGTCTCGACCCGGGACAGGGCTTGTACGAGCAGTACTTC.